The clone carrying this T cell receptor (beta chain) was picked up one time. No antigen is known for it. This sample's time point: week 47, end of study. It was 300 ug of mutant IDH1 20-mer peptide that made up each vaccine dose, given with topical imiquimod. TCRdb's table, derived via immunoSEQ multiplex PCR, lists solely in-frame clones and lacks some. The sample has about 94,000 clones; around 92% are singletons. This record comes from a study of a mutant IDH1 vaccine in newly diagnosed glioma. Background on the study: Vaccine administration was initiated 4-6 weeks following radiotherapy alone, or with temozolomide cycles.

In germline, CDR1 is SGHTA, CDR2 FQGTGA. Losses at the gene ends were 4 bases for V and 2 bases for J; bases not matched to a gene: 1. The CDR3 contains 14 residues. The sequencing here drew on PBMCs, taken from a glioma patient whose treatment included an IDH1 peptide vaccine. V usage is TRBV7-3 and J usage is TRBJ2-5; 10 bases align to TRBD2. This TCR came from a woman between 45 and 60 years old with glioma. CDR3 sequence: CASSSGLAQETQYF. CDR3 DNA sequence: TGTGCCAGCAGCTCGGGACTAGCGCAAGAGACCCAGTACTTC. The variable domain in full, with the rest retrieved from reference TRBV7-3 and TRBJ2-5, is GAGVSQTPSNKVTEKGKYVELRCDPISGHTALYWYRQSLGQGPEFLIYFQGTGAADDSGLPNDRFFAVRPEGSVSTLKIQRTERGDSAVYLCASSSGLAQETQYFGPGTRLLVL.